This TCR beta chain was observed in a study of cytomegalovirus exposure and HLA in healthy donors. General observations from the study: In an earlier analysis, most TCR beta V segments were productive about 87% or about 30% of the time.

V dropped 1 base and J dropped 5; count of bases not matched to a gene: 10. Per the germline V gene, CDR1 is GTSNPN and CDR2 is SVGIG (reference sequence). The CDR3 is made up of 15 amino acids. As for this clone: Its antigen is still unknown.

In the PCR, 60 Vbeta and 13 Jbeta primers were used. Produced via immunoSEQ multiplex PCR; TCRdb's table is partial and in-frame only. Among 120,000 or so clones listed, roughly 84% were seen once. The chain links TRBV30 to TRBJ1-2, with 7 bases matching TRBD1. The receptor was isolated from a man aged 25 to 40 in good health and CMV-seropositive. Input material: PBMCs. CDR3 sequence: CAWSATNRGKYGYTF. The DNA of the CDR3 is TGTGCCTGGAGTGCCACAAACAGGGGAAAATATGGCTACACCTTC.